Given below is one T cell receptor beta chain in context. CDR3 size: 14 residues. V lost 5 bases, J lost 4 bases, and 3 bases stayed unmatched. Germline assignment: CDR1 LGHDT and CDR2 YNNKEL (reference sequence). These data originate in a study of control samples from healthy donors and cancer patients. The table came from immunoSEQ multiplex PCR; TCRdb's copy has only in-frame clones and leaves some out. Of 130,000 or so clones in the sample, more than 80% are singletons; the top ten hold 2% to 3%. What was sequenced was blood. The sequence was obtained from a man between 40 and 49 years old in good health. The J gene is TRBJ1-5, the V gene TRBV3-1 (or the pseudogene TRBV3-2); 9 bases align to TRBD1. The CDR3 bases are TGTGCCAGCAGCATCGGGACAGGGAATCAGCCCCAGCATTTT. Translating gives CASSIGTGNQPQHF.